The 25 T cell receptor beta chains below all came from one sample that was sequenced in a study of blood T cell repertoires in COVID-19. The assay was immunoSEQ multiplex PCR, and TCRdb's table has in-frame clones only and misses some. The sample records approximately 59,000 clones, 85% being singletons. The sample consisted of peripheral blood. The receptor source for this set is a man in his forties with active COVID-19.

The V and J genes are TRBV27 and TRBJ2-1; 7 bases align to TRBD1. This CDR3 is 14 amino acids long. J lost 6 bases, V lost 5 bases, and 7 bases had no gene match. Germline-derived CDR1 and CDR2 are MNHEY and SMNVEV (reference sequence). The CDR3 spells CASSTRDSRNEQFF. CDR3 nucleotides: TGTGCCAGCAGTACCCGGGACAGCCGCAATGAGCAGTTCTTC.

The chain joins TRBV30 to TRBJ2-1, with 9 bases identical to TRBD2. The germline V gene encodes CDR1 GTSNPN and CDR2 SVGIG (reference sequence). The length of the CDR3 is 14 residues. V shed 5 bases and J 6 bases; nucleotides not matched to a gene: 8. The CDR3 DNA reads as TGTGCCTGGGTAGCGGGAGCTCCGCCCAATGAGCAGTTCTTC. Protein: CAWVAGAPPNEQFF.

CDR3 sequence reads: CASSLAAGSNQPQHF. The CDR3 region has the DNA TGCGCCAGCAGCTTGGCTGCAGGAAGCAATCAGCCCCAGCATTTT. The chain carries TRBV5-1 and TRBJ1-5; D is undetermined. V lost 0 bases and J lost 1, with 8 bases in between. The CDR3 covers 15 residues. Germline-derived CDR1 and CDR2 are SGHRS and YFSETQ.

The chain uses TRBV5-1 and TRBJ2-5; possible D gene TRBD1, 5 bases. Germline lookup yields CDR1 SGHRS and CDR2 YFSETQ. With 5 bases removed from V and 1 base from J, the gap between germline ends came to 9 bases. CDR3 length equals 13 residues. This chain's CDR3 is CASSQGSQETQYF. The CDR3 DNA reads TGCGCCAGCAGTCAGGGTTCCCAAGAGACCCAGTACTTC.

This clone was seen just once. The chain uses TRBV28 and TRBJ2-1; D remains ambiguous. Germline CDR1 MDHEN, CDR2 SYDVKM. V lost 4 bases, J lost 10 bases, and 8 bases lay in between. The CDR3 has 11 amino acids. CDR3 sequence (DNA): TGTGCCAGCAGTTCCCTCCCGGAGCAGTTCTTC. It encodes CASSSLPEQFF.

This rearrangement joins TRBV3-1 (or the pseudogene TRBV3-2) to TRBJ2-5; 7 positions match TRBD1. The length of the CDR3 is 14 residues. Germline trimming cut 5 bases from V and 3 bases from J; bases unmatched to any gene: 6. Per the germline V gene, CDR1 is LGHDT and CDR2 is YNNKEL (reference sequence). CDR3 sequence reads: CASSFRGNEETQYF. The CDR3, as DNA: TGTGCCAGCAGCTTCAGGGGGAACGAAGAGACCCAGTACTTC.

A few counts support this clone. The chain is built from TRBV11-2 and TRBJ1-3; the D is unclear. CDR3 length: 17 residues. From germline, CDR1 is SGHAT and CDR2 FQNNGV. V lost 0 bases and J lost 0, with 12 bases in between. Written as DNA, the CDR3 is TGTGCCAGCAGCTTAGATCCCGCCACCTACTCTGGAAACACCATATATTTT. It yields the protein CASSLDPATYSGNTIYF.

The J gene is TRBJ2-7, the V gene TRBV11-2; TRBD1 matches 9 bases. With V trimmed by 4 bases and J by 3 bases, 7 bases remained unmatched. The CDR3 is 15 amino acids. Germline V gene sequence: CDR1 SGHAT, CDR2 FQNNGV. This chain's CDR3 is CASSSPGQGLYEQYF. As DNA, the CDR3 is TGTGCCAGCAGCTCCCCGGGACAGGGTCTCTACGAGCAGTACTTC.

The genes are TRBV24-1 and TRBJ2-7; 9 nucleotides match TRBD1. The V gene end was trimmed by 5 bases and the J gene end by 6 bases; junction bases not matched to a gene: 7. Looked up from germline, CDR1 is KGHDR and CDR2 is SFDVKD. The CDR3 is 14 residues long. The CDR3 reads CATSASQGASEQYF. The CDR3 nucleotides are TGTGCCACCAGTGCGTCACAGGGGGCATCCGAGCAGTACTTC.

The chain uses TRBV7-9 and TRBJ1-2, with TRBD1 identical over 7 bases. Per germline, CDR1 SEHNR and CDR2 FQNEAQ (reference sequence). The junction had 5 bases not matched to a gene; V was cut back by 2 bases and J by 2 bases. The CDR3 extends over 15 amino acids. The CDR3 protein is CASSLHGTANYGYTF. The CDR3 DNA reads TGTGCCAGCAGCTTACACGGGACAGCCAACTATGGCTACACCTTC. The full variable domain, its missing parts supplied by reference TRBV7-9 and TRBJ1-2, is DTGVSQNPRHKITKRGQNVTFRCDPISEHNRLYWYRQTLGQGPEFLTYFQNEAQLEKSRLLSDRFSAERPKGSFSTLEIQRTEQGDSAMYLCASSLHGTANYGYTFGSGTRLTVV.

V usage is TRBV28 and J usage is TRBJ1-2; a weak D match, TRBD1 (5 bases). With 6 bases removed from V and 8 bases from J, the gap between germline ends came to 22 bases. CDR1 and CDR2 (germline): MDHEN, SYDVKM. This CDR3 comprises 15 residues. CDR3 in DNA: TGTGCCAGCAGCTCCGGCGACAGACCCTACTTGGGCTACACCTTC. This translates into CASSSGDRPYLGYTF.

The genes are TRBV9 and TRBJ2-7; 8 bases are a match to TRBD1. CDR1 and CDR2 from the germline V gene are SGDLS and YYNGEE. V was clipped by 0 bases and J by 4 bases; unmatched bases: 15. The CDR3 extends over 18 amino acids. The CDR3 sequence is CASSVDVSGGTGYYEQYF. The CDR3 DNA sequence: TGTGCCAGCAGCGTAGATGTCTCAGGGGGGACAGGTTATTACGAGCAGTACTTC.

The chain couples TRBV9 to TRBJ1-2, with 7 positions matching TRBD1. The junction had 6 bases not matched to a gene; V was cut back by 1 base and J by 0 bases. This CDR3 spans 16 amino acids. The V gene's germline CDR1 is SGDLS and CDR2 YYNGEE. CDR3 in DNA: TGTGCCAGCAGCGTACCAGGACAGGAGACTAACTATGGCTACACCTTC. It encodes CASSVPGQETNYGYTF.

The V gene is TRBV5-1, the J gene TRBJ2-5, with a tentative D call TRBD2 (6 bases). The CDR3 is 14 residues long. Germline V gives CDR1 SGHRS, CDR2 YFSETQ. Deletions cut 0 bases from V and 3 bases from J, with 9 bases between. CDR3 coding DNA: TGCGCCAGCAGCTTGGCCGGGGGAAAAGAGACCCAGTACTTC. Encoded protein: CASSLAGGKETQYF.

This sequence joins TRBV5-1 and TRBJ2-3; tentative D call: TRBD1 (5 bases). The germline gives CDR1 SGHRS, CDR2 YFSETQ. The CDR3 has 13 residues. With 1 base removed from V and 4 bases from J, the gap between germline ends came to 7 bases. The CDR3 reads CASSLQGADTQYF. In nucleotides, the CDR3 is TGCGCCAGCAGCTTGCAAGGGGCAGATACGCAGTATTTT.

The chain combines TRBV3-1 (or the pseudogene TRBV3-2) with TRBJ2-1; 9 bases fit TRBD2. Germline CDR1 and CDR2: LGHDT and YNNKEL (reference sequence). CDR3 length equals 15 residues. V was clipped by 4 bases and J by 9 bases; unmatched bases: 10. The DNA of the CDR3 is TGTGCCAGCAGCCTAGGGCGGGAGGGCCGGAGTGAGCAGTTCTTC. It is translated as CASSLGREGRSEQFF.

This chain joins TRBV30 and TRBJ2-7; D is possibly TRBD1 (5 bases). CDR3 size: 14 residues. Germline CDR1 is GTSNPN and CDR2 is SVGIG (reference sequence). The V and J ends lost 2 bases and 0 bases respectively, with 11 bases between them. This CDR3 reads CAWSRGASSYEQYF. CDR3 DNA: TGTGCCTGGAGTAGGGGCGCAAGCTCCTACGAGCAGTACTTC.

A few counts support this clone. The chain employs TRBV7-6 and TRBJ2-5; 8 nucleotides match TRBD1. With V trimmed by 5 bases and J by 0 bases, 17 bases remained unmatched. Germline CDR1 and CDR2: SGHVS and FNYEAQ. The CDR3 totals 19 residues. CDR3 amino acids: CASSASVGLGTGYQETQYF. In nucleotides, the CDR3 is TGTGCCAGCAGCGCAAGTGTGGGTTTAGGGACAGGATACCAAGAGACCCAGTACTTC.

J is TRBJ2-7 and V is TRBV25-1, with 7 nucleotides matching TRBD1. CDR3 length: 13 residues. Germline trimming cut 6 bases from V and 3 bases from J; bases unmatched to any gene: 5. Germline CDR1 MGHDK, CDR2 SYGVNS. CDR3 protein: CASSARTGYEQYF. Here the CDR3 DNA reads TGTGCCAGCAGCGCGAGGACAGGCTACGAGCAGTACTTC.

The chain employs TRBV3-1 (or the pseudogene TRBV3-2) and TRBJ2-6, with D possibly TRBD2 on 5 matching bases. Germline V gives CDR1 LGHDT, CDR2 YNNKEL (reference sequence). Between the trimmed V and J ends, which lost 2 bases and 3 bases, there was a span of 11 bases. This CDR3 comprises 16 residues. The CDR3 DNA is TGTGCCAGCAGCCAACCGGGAATAGGTGGGGCCAACGTCCTGACTTTC. It translates to CASSQPGIGGANVLTF.

The gene calls are TRBV5-1 and TRBJ2-3, with D possibly matching TRBD1 (6 bases). Trimming left V 7 bases short and J 1 base short, with 16 bases between. The CDR3 spans 15 residues. Germline CDR1 SGHRS, CDR2 YFSETQ. The CDR3 reads CASCPDSPGTDTQYF. As DNA, the CDR3 is TGCGCCAGCTGCCCGGACAGTCCGGGCACAGATACGCAGTATTTT. Using reference TRBV5-1 and TRBJ2-3 for the parts outside the CDR3, the full variable domain is KAGVTQTPRYLIKTRGQQVTLSCSPISGHRSVSWYQQTPGQGLQFLFEYFSETQRNKGNFPGRFSGRQFSNSRSEMNVSTLELGDSALYLCASCPDSPGTDTQYFGPGTRLTVL.

V gene TRBV19 combines with J gene TRBJ1-6; D gene uncertain. The germline CDR1 and CDR2 sequences are LNHDA and SQIVND (reference sequence). V was trimmed by 2 bases and J by 10 bases, leaving 6 bases between them. This CDR3 has 12 residues. In DNA form, the CDR3 reads TGTGCCAGTAGTATACGGGAATCACCCCTCCACTTT. This gives the protein CASSIRESPLHF.

The V gene is TRBV18, the J gene TRBJ2-5, with D perhaps TRBD1 (5 bases). Germline CDR1 and CDR2: KGHSH and LQKENI. Trimming removed 3 bases at V and 3 bases at J, with 11 bases between. The CDR3 consists of 14 residues. The CDR3 nucleotides are TGTGCCAGCTCACCGCCGACAGTGAAAGAGACCCAGTACTTC. It encodes CASSPPTVKETQYF. Filled out from reference TRBV18 and TRBJ2-5, the complete variable domain reads NAGVMQNPRHLVRRRGQEARLRCSPMKGHSHVYWYRQLPEEGLKFMVYLQKENIIDESGMPKERFSAEFPKEGPSILRIQQVVRGDSAAYFCASSPPTVKETQYFGPGTRLLVL.

V gene TRBV24-1 combines with J gene TRBJ2-1; TRBD1 matches 11 bases. Germline CDR1 and CDR2: KGHDR and SFDVKD. The junction had 6 bases not matched to a gene; V was cut back by 2 bases and J by 7 bases. This CDR3 is 16 amino acids long. The CDR3 DNA reads TGTGCCACCAGTGATTGGGGGACAGGGGGAGGGAATGAGCAGTTCTTC. Its translation: CATSDWGTGGGNEQFF.

The chain uses TRBV12-3 or TRBV12-4 and TRBJ1-6; 7 bases agree with TRBD1. The trim removed 8 bases at V and 4 bases at J, leaving 2 bases unmatched. CDR3 length: 13 residues. The CDR3 loop is CASATGYNSPLHF. The CDR3 coding sequence is TGTGCCAGCGCGACAGGGTATAATTCACCCCTCCACTTT.